This TCR beta chain was sequenced for a study of control samples from healthy donors and cancer patients. V shed 6 bases and J 4 bases; nucleotides not matched to a gene: 5. Looked up from germline, CDR1 is MNHEY and CDR2 is SVGAGI. CDR3 length: 14 amino acids. The protocol was immunoSEQ multiplex PCR, while the TCRdb copy is restricted to in-frame clones and leaves out a portion. This table has fewer than 110,000 clones, roughly 91% appearing once. The sequenced sample was blood. The TCR comes from a man aged 25 to 45 in good health. The rearrangement joins TRBV6-5 to TRBJ1-1, with 10 bases lining up with TRBD1. The CDR3 nucleotides are TGTGCCAGCAGCCCGGGACAGGGGAGCACTGAAGCTTTCTTT. It specifies CASSPGQGSTEAFF.